These T cell receptor beta chains were read from a single sample in a study of cytomegalovirus exposure and HLA in healthy donors. Data came from immunoSEQ multiplex PCR; TCRdb stores just in-frame clones and leaves some out. The table includes 150,000 to 200,000 clones, around three quarters detected once. What was sequenced was PBMCs. The receptors stem from a man aged 35 to 55 in good health and CMV-seronegative. Each CDR3 is given with its conserved first and last residue. The order of the fields is CDR3 length, J gene, clone size, D gene, V gene, CDR3 protein, CDR3 DNA. A D gene is named only where the DNA matches it firmly. Expanded clones are given a class, and other clones once, few, many or no size at all.

>11|TRBJ2-1|few|-|TRBV19
CASSLGNEQFF
TGTGCCAGTAGTCTCGGGAATGAGCAGTTCTTC
>21|TRBJ2-6|-|TRBD1|TRBV23-1
CASSQHTGTGELSPGANVLTF
TGCGCCAGCAGTCAACACACCGGGACAGGGGAACTCTCCCCTGGGGCCAACGTCCTGACTTTC
>15|TRBJ2-5|few|-|TRBV6-1
CASSEAPGQQETQYF
TGTGCCAGCAGTGAAGCGCCAGGACAGCAAGAGACCCAGTACTTC
>15|TRBJ1-4|-|TRBD1|TRBV5-1
CASTDRGTANEKLFF
TGCGCCAGCACCGACAGGGGGACGGCTAATGAAAAACTGTTTTTT
>14|TRBJ2-7|-|TRBD1|TRBV10-3
CAISAPGQNYEQYF
TGTGCCATCAGTGCCCCGGGACAGAACTACGAGCAGTACTTC
>17|TRBJ2-3|once|TRBD2|TRBV5-4
CASSAPTSGSRTDTQYF
TGTGCCAGCAGCGCACCGACTAGCGGGAGCCGCACAGATACGCAGTATTTT
>16|TRBJ2-3|-|TRBD2|TRBV11-2
CASSDPAGTSTDTQYF
TGTGCCAGCAGCGATCCAGCGGGGACTAGCACAGATACGCAGTATTTT
>13|TRBJ2-2|-|-|TRBV29-1
CSVSVGGTGELFF
TGCAGCGTTAGCGTGGGGGGCACCGGGGAGCTGTTTTTT
>15|TRBJ2-2|-|TRBD2|TRBV7-2
CASSLVAGVDGELFF
TGTGCCAGCAGCTTAGTAGCGGGAGTCGACGGGGAGCTGTTTTTT
>17|TRBJ2-7|-|TRBD2|TRBV19
CASSRGLAGRSSYEQYF
TGTGCCAGTAGTAGGGGACTAGCGGGACGAAGCTCCTACGAGCAGTACTTC
>15|TRBJ2-7|-|TRBD2|TRBV6-4
CASRRLAPREYEQYF
TGTGCCAGCAGGAGACTAGCGCCACGGGAATACGAGCAGTACTTC
>14|TRBJ2-7|few|-|TRBV30
CAWFNREISYEQYF
TGTGCCTGGTTCAATAGGGAGATCTCCTACGAGCAGTACTTC
>16|TRBJ2-2|-|TRBD2|TRBV28
CASSYLGRGDTGELFF
TGTGCCAGCAGTTACCTGGGGAGGGGTGACACCGGGGAGCTGTTTTTT
>14|TRBJ1-5|-|-|TRBV6-6
CASGAPGSNQPQHF
TGTGCCAGCGGGGCCCCTGGGAGCAATCAGCCCCAGCATTTT
>15|TRBJ2-1|-|-|TRBV27
CASSPTHSSYNEQFF
TGTGCCAGCAGTCCGACACATAGCTCCTACAATGAGCAGTTCTTC
>12|TRBJ1-1|few|-|TRBV28
CASSRIAREAFF
TGTGCCAGCAGTCGTATTGCCAGGGAAGCTTTCTTT
>16|TRBJ2-3|-|TRBD2|TRBV10-3
CAISEWASGSTDTQYF
TGTGCCATCAGTGAGTGGGCTAGCGGCAGCACAGATACGCAGTATTTT
>14|TRBJ2-2|-|TRBD1|TRBV5-1
CASSTGTGVGELFF
TGCGCCAGCAGCACCGGGACAGGGGTCGGGGAGCTGTTTTTT
>13|TRBJ1-2|-|-|TRBV28
CASSQPGLYGYTF
TGTGCCAGCAGTCAACCGGGACTATATGGCTACACCTTC
>14|TRBJ1-1|-|-|TRBV5-1
CASSESLASTEAFF
TGCGCCAGCAGCGAGTCCCTTGCTAGCACTGAAGCTTTCTTT
>15|TRBJ2-3|once|-|TRBV5-1
CASSLGTVLTDTQYF
TGCGCCAGCAGCTTGGGGACAGTCCTCACAGATACGCAGTATTTT
>13|TRBJ1-2|-|-|TRBV28
CASSLGRDYGYTF
TGTGCCAGCAGCCTCGGGAGGGACTATGGCTACACCTTC
>15|TRBJ2-5|-|TRBD2|TRBV6-5
CASGPSGGFKETQYF
TGTGCCAGCGGTCCGAGCGGGGGTTTTAAAGAGACCCAGTACTTC
>15|TRBJ2-3|-|TRBD2|TRBV5-1
CASSLGEGVPDTQYF
TGCGCCAGCAGCTTGGGGGAGGGAGTCCCAGATACGCAGTATTTT
>14|TRBJ2-6|-|-|TRBV29-1
CSVVGEGGANGLTF
TGCAGCGTGGTAGGGGAAGGTGGGGCCAACGGCCTGACTTTC
>16|TRBJ2-7|-|-|TRBV28
CASRLGGADPSYEQYF
TGTGCCAGCAGACTCGGAGGGGCAGATCCCTCCTACGAGCAGTACTTC
>14|TRBJ2-3|-|-|TRBV4-1
CASSPGSATDTQYF
TGCGCCAGCAGTCCCGGGAGCGCCACAGATACGCAGTATTTT
>16|TRBJ2-5|-|TRBD2|TRBV11-3
CASSYGLAGRQETQYF
TGTGCCAGCAGCTACGGACTAGCGGGCCGCCAAGAGACCCAGTACTTC
>16|TRBJ1-6|-|-|TRBV28
CASSYRTVGPHSPLHF
TGTGCCAGCAGTTATAGGACAGTCGGACCCCATTCACCCCTCCACTTT
>13|TRBJ1-2|-|-|TRBV6-5
CASSTGGRDGYTF
TGTGCCAGCAGTACGGGGGGGCGTGATGGCTACACCTTC
>18|TRBJ2-1|-|TRBD2|TRBV9
CASSVDDSGRYSYNEQFF
TGTGCCAGCAGCGTAGATGATAGCGGGCGCTACTCCTACAATGAGCAGTTCTTC
>14|TRBJ1-1|-|-|TRBV7-2
CASRQDRSNTEAFF
TGTGCCAGCAGACAAGACAGGTCTAACACTGAAGCTTTCTTT